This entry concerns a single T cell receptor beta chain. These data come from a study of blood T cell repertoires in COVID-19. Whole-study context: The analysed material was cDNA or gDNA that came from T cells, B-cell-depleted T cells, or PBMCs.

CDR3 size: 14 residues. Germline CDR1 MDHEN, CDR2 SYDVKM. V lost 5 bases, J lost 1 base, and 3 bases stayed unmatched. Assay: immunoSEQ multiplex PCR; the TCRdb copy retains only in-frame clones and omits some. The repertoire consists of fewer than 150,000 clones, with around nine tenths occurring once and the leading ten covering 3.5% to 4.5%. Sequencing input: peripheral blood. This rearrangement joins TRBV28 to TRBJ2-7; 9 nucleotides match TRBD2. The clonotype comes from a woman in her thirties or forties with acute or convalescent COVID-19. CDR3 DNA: TGTGCCAGCAGTCTTAGCGGGAGTTCCTACGAGCAGTACTTC. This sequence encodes CASSLSGSSYEQYF.